This T cell receptor (beta chain) derives from a study of cytomegalovirus exposure and HLA in healthy donors. CDR1 and CDR2 from the germline V gene are SGHRS and YFSETQ. The CDR3 consists of 16 residues. Trimming removed 0 bases at V and 0 bases at J, with 7 bases between. PCR primers comprised 60 Vbeta and 13 Jbeta primers. Sequencing used immunoSEQ multiplex PCR; TCRdb keeps in-frame clones, though not all of them. The repertoire holds 100,000 to 150,000 clones, with about 85% as singletons. The TCR was taken from a boy younger than 18 in good health and CMV-seronegative. Sequenced: PBMCs. The rearrangement joins TRBV5-1 to TRBJ2-6, with a possible D match to TRBD2 (5 bases). For the CDR3, the DNA is TGCGCCAGCAGCTTGGCGGGATTCTCTGGGGCCAACGTCCTGACTTTC. This translates into CASSLAGFSGANVLTF.